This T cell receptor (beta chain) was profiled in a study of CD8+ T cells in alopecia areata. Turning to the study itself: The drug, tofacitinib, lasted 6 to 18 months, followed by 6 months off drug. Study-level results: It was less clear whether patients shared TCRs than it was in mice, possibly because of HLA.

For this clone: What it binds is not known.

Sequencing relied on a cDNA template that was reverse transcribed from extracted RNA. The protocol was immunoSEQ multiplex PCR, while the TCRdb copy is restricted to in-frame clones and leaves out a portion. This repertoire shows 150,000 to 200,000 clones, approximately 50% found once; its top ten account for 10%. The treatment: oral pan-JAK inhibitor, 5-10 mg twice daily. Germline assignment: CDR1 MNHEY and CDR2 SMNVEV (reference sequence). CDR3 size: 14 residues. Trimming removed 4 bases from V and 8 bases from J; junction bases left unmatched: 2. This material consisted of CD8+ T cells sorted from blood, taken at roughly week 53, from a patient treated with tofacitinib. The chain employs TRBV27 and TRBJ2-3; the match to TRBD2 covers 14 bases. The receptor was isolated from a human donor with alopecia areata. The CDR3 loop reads CASSSGTSGGTQYF. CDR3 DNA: TGTGCCAGCAGTTCCGGGACTAGCGGGGGTACGCAGTATTTT.